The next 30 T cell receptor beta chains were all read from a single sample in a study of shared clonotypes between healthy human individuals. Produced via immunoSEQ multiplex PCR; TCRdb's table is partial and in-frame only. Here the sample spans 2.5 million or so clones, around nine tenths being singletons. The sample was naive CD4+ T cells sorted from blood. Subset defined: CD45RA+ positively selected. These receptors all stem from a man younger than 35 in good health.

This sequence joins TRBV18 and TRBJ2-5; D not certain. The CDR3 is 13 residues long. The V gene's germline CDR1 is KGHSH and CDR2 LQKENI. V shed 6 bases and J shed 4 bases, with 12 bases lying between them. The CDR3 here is CASSLVGGETQYF. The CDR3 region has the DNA TGTGCCAGCTCCCTTGTGGGCGGAGAGACCCAGTACTTC.

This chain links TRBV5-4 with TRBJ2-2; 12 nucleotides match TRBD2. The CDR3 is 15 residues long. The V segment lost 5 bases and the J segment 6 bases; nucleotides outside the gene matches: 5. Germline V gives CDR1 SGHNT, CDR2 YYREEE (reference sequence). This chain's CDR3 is CASSGTSGWSGELFF. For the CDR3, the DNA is TGTGCCAGCAGTGGGACTAGCGGGTGGTCCGGGGAGCTGTTTTTT.

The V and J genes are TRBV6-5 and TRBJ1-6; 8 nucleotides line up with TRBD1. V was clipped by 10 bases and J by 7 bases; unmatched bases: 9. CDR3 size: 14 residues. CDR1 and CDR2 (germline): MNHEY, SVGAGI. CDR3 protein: CAITPDRDNSPLHF. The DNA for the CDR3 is TGTGCCATCACTCCGGACAGGGACAATTCACCCCTCCACTTT.

This CDR3 is CASSFLVLASYNEQFF. As DNA, the CDR3 is TGTGCCAGCAGCTTTCTTGTACTAGCGTCCTACAATGAGCAGTTCTTC. The V and J genes are TRBV5-6 and TRBJ2-1; 7 bases fit TRBD2. This CDR3 region has 16 residues. The J segment lost 1 base and the V segment lost 2 bases, leaving 6 bases of the junction unmatched. Germline CDR1 and CDR2: SGHDT and YYEEEE.

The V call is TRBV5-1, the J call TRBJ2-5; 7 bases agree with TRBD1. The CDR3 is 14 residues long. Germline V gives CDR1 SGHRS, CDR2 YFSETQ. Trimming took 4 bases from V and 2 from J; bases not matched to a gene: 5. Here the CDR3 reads CASSIGQAQETQYF. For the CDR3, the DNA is TGCGCCAGCAGCATTGGACAGGCACAAGAGACCCAGTACTTC. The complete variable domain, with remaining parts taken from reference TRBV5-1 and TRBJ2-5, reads KAGVTQTPRYLIKTRGQQVTLSCSPISGHRSVSWYQQTPGQGLQFLFEYFSETQRNKGNFPGRFSGRQFSNSRSEMNVSTLELGDSALYLCASSIGQAQETQYFGPGTRLLVL.

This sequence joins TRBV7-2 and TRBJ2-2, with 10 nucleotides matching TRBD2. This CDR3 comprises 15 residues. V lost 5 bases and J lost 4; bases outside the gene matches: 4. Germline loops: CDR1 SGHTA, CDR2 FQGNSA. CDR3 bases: TGTGCCAGCAGCCCAGGACTAGCGGCCACCGGGGAGCTGTTTTTT. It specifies CASSPGLAATGELFF.

The CDR3 nucleotides are TGTGCCAGCAGCCCGGGCGGTTGGACAGGGAACCTCGCTAACTATGGCTACACCTTC. Amino acids: CASSPGGWTGNLANYGYTF. The chain uses TRBV7-9 and TRBJ1-2, with 8 bases matching TRBD1. The trim removed 5 bases at V and 0 bases at J, leaving 17 bases unmatched. CDR1 and CDR2 (germline): SEHNR, FQNEAQ (reference sequence). The CDR3 extends over 19 amino acids.

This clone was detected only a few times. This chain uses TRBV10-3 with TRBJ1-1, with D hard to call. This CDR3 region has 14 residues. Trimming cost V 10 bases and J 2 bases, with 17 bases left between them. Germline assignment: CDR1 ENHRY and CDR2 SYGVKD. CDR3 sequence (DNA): TGTGCCACCGCCGCGACTGGGGATAACACTGAAGCTTTCTTT. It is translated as CATAATGDNTEAFF.

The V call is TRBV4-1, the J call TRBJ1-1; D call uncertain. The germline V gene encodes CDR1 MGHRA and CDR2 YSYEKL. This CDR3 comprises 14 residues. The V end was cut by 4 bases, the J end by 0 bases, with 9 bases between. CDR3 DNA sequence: TGCGCCAGCAGCCGCATCCTTTTGAACACTGAAGCTTTCTTT. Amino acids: CASSRILLNTEAFF.

In DNA form, the CDR3 reads TGTGCCAGCAGTGCCAACACAGGGTATTATGAGCAGTTCTTC. Protein sequence: CASSANTGYYEQFF. The rearrangement joins TRBV6-1 to TRBJ2-1, with a tentative D call TRBD1 (6 bases). CDR1 and CDR2 (germline): MNHNS, SASEGT. The CDR3 loop spans 14 amino acids. V was cut by 4 bases and J by 8 bases, with 15 bases left in between.

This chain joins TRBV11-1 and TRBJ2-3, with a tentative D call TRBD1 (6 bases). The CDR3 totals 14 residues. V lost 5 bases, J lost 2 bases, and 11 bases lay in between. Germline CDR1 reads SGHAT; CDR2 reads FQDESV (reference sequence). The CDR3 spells CASSPRTDTDTQYF. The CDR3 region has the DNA TGTGCCAGCAGCCCAAGGACAGACACAGATACGCAGTATTTT. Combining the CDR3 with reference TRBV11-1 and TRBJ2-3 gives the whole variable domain EAEVAQSPRYKITEKSQAVAFWCDPISGHATLYWYRQILGQGPELLVQFQDESVVDDSQLPKDRFSAERLKGVDSTLKIQPAELGDSAMYLCASSPRTDTDTQYFGPGTRLTVL.

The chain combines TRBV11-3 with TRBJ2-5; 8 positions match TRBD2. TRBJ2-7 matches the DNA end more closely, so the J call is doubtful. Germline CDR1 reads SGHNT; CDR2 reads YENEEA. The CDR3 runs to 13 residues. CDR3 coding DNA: TGTGCCAGCAGCTTAGACGGGAGGGGCGAGCAGTACTTC. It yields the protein CASSLDGRGEQYF.

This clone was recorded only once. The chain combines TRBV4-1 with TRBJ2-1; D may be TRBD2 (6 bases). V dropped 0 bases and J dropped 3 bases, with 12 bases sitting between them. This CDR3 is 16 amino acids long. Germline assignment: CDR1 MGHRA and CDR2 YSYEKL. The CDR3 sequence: CASSQEGGKIYNEQFF. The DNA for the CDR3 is TGCGCCAGCAGCCAAGAAGGCGGGAAGATCTACAATGAGCAGTTCTTC.

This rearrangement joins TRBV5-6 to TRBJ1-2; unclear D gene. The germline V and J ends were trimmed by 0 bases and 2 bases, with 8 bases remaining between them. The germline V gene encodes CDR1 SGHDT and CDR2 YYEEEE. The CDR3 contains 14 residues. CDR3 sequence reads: CASSLGPKNYGYTF. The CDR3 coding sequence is TGTGCCAGCAGCTTGGGGCCGAAGAACTATGGCTACACCTTC.

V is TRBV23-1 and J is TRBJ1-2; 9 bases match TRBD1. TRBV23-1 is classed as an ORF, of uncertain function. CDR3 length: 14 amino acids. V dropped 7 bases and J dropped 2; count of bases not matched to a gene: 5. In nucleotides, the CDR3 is TGCGCCAGCACAAGAGGGACAGGGAACTATGGCTACACCTTC. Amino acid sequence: CASTRGTGNYGYTF.

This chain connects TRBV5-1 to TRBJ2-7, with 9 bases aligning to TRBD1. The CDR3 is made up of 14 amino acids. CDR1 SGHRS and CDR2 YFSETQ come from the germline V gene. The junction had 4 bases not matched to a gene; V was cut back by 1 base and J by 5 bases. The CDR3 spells CASSLTGGFDEQYF. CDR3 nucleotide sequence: TGCGCCAGCAGCTTGACAGGGGGCTTCGACGAGCAGTACTTC.

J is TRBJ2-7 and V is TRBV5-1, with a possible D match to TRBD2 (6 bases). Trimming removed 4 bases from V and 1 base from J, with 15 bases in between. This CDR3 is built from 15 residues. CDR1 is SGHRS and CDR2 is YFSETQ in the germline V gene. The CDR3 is CASSRGGRESYEQYF. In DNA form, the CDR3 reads TGCGCCAGCAGCCGAGGCGGACGGGAGTCCTACGAGCAGTACTTC.

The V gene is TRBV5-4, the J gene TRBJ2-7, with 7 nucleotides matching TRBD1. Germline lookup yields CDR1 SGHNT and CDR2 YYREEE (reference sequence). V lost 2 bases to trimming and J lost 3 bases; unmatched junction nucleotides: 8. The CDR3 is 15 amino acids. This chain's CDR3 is CASSLQGPPLYEQYF. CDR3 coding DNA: TGTGCCAGCAGCTTACAGGGGCCACCCCTCTACGAGCAGTACTTC.

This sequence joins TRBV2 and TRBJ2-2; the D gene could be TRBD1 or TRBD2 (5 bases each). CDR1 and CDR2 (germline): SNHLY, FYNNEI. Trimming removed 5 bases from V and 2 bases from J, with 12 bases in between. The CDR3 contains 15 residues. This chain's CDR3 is CASSIHRDNTGELFF. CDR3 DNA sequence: TGTGCCAGCAGTATCCATAGGGACAACACCGGGGAGCTGTTTTTT.

The CDR3 spells CASSQEGFSEQYF. CDR3 in DNA: TGTGCCAGCAGCCAAGAGGGGTTTAGCGAGCAGTACTTC. V and J are TRBV14 and TRBJ2-7; D is unclear. Trimming removed 0 bases at V and 6 bases at J, with 9 bases between. Germline V lookup: CDR1 SGHDN, CDR2 FVKESK. This CDR3 is built from 13 residues.

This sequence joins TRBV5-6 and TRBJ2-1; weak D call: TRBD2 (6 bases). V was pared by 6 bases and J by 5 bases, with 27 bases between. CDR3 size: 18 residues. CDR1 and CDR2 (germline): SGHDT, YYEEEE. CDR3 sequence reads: CASISGGNSIRIHNEQFF. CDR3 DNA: TGTGCCAGCATAAGTGGCGGGAACTCGATCCGAATCCACAATGAGCAGTTCTTC.

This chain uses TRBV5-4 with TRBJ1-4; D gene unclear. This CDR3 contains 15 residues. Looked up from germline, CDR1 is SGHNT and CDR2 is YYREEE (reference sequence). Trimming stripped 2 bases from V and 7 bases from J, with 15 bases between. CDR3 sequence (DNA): TGTGCCAGCAGCTTTGTAACACCTATGGGTGAAAAACTGTTTTTT. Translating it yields CASSFVTPMGEKLFF. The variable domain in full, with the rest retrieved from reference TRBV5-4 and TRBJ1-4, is ETGVTQSPTHLIKTRGQQVTLRCSSQSGHNTVSWYQQALGQGPQFIFQYYREEENGRGNFPPRFSGLQFPNYSSELNVNALELDDSALYLCASSFVTPMGEKLFFGSGTQLSVL.

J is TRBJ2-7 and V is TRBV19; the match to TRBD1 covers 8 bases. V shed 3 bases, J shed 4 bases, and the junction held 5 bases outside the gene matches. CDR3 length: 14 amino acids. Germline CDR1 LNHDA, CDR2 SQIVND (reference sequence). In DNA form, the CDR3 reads TGTGCCAGTAGTATTCTCGGACAGGGTTACGAGCAGTACTTC. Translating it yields CASSILGQGYEQYF.

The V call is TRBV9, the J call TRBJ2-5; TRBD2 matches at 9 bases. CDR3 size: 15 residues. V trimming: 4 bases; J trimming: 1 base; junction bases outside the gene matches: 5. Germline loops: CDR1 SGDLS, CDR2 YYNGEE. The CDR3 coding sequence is TGTGCCAGCAGCCCTGGGACTAGCCCCCAAGAGACCCAGTACTTC. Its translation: CASSPGTSPQETQYF.

CDR3 nucleotides: TGTGCCAGCAGTTTCTCAGCCGGGAGCCCCTACGAGCAGTACTTC. Translation gives CASSFSAGSPYEQYF. The rearrangement uses TRBV13 and TRBJ2-7, with D perhaps matching TRBD2 (6 bases). The germline CDR1 and CDR2 sequences are PRHDT and FYEKMQ (reference sequence). The CDR3 totals 15 residues. V lost 6 bases and J lost 2, with 17 bases in between.

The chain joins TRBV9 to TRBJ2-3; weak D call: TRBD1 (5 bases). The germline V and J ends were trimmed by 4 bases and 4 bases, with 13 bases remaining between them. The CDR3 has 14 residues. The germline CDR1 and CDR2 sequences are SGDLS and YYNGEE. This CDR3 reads CASSPRSGPDTQYF. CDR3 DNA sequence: TGTGCCAGCAGCCCGAGGTCAGGGCCAGATACGCAGTATTTT.

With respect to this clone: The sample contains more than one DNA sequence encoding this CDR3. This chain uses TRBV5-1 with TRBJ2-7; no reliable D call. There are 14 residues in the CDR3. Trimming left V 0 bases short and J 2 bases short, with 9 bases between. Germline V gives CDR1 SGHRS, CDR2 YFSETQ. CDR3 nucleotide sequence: TGCGCCAGCAGCTTGGCCGGCGGCACCTACGAGCAGTACTTC. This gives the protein CASSLAGGTYEQYF.

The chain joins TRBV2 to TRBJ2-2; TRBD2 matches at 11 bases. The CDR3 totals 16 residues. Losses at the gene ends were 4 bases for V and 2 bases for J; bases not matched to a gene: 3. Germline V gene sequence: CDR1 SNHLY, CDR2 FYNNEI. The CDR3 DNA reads TGTGCCAGCAGTGGCGGGACTAGCGGAAACACCGGGGAGCTGTTTTTT. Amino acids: CASSGGTSGNTGELFF.

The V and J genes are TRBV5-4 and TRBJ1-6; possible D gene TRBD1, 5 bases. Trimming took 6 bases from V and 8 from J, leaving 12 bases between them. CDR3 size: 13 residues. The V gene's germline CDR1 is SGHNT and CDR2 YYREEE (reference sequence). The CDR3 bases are TGTGCCAGCACGGACACATTAGATTCACCCCTCCACTTT. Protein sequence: CASTDTLDSPLHF.

CDR3 sequence: CASSLERGAAYEQYF. For the CDR3, the DNA is TGTGCCAGCAGCTTAGAGAGAGGGGCGGCCTACGAGCAGTACTTC. This chain connects TRBV11-2 to TRBJ2-7; the D call may be TRBD1 or TRBD2 (5 bases each). The V gene lost 0 bases and the J gene lost 2 bases, with 11 bases spanning the gap. CDR1 is SGHAT, CDR2 FQNNGV, per germline. The CDR3 extends over 15 amino acids.